The 31 T cell receptor beta chains reported below all come from one sample, sequenced in a study of blood T cells in healthy people across ages. Using a J-beta primer mix together with a sample-barcoded 5' primer, a second PCR was run for about 7 to 12 cycles. TCRdb called the 5' RACE reads again in MiXCR, with one record for every CDR3 protein. The sample shows over 600,000 distinct CDR3 sequences, 45% to 70% of them seen only once. Sequenced input: blood. The receptors originated from a man between 40 and 49 years old in good health.

This clonotype was counted a few times. The chain links TRBV7-2 to TRBJ2-7; 8 bases are shared with TRBD2. CDR1 SGHTA and CDR2 FQGNSA come from the germline V gene. The CDR3 consists of 16 residues. The trim removed 3 bases at V and 3 bases at J, leaving 10 bases unmatched. The CDR3: CASSLVSGSVGYEQYF. The CDR3 nucleotides are TGTGCCAGCAGCTTGGTCAGCGGGAGTGTCGGCTACGAGCAGTACTTC.

The V gene is TRBV27, the J gene TRBJ1-1; 9 bases match TRBD1. Trimming removed 10 bases from V and 2 bases from J; junction bases left unmatched: 8. CDR3 length: 14 residues. Germline CDR1 reads MNHEY; CDR2 reads SMNVEV (reference sequence). The CDR3 here is CATHRGLDNTEAFF. In nucleotides, the CDR3 is TGTGCCACGCACAGGGGGCTGGACAACACTGAAGCTTTCTTT.

The chain combines TRBV28 with TRBJ2-3; 7 bases line up with TRBD2. The germline V gene encodes CDR1 MDHEN and CDR2 SYDVKM. V shed 8 bases, J shed 0 bases, and the junction held 2 bases outside the gene matches. There are 13 residues in the CDR3. CDR3 in DNA: TGTGCCAGCTGGGGGGGGAGCACAGATACGCAGTATTTT. This translates into CASWGGSTDTQYF. Complete variable domain (other parts from reference TRBV28 and TRBJ2-3): DVKVTQSSRYLVKRTGEKVFLECVQDMDHENMFWYRQDPGLGLRLIYFSYDVKMKEKGDIPEGYSVSREKKERFSLILESASTNQTSMYLCASWGGSTDTQYFGPGTRLTVL.

The sample holds one count of this clonotype. The chain links TRBV6-4 to TRBJ2-1; the match to TRBD2 covers 7 bases. The junction had 11 bases not matched to a gene; V was cut back by 4 bases and J by 5 bases. The CDR3 is 16 residues long. Germline CDR1 is MRHNA and CDR2 is SNTAGT. The CDR3 bases are TGTGCCAGCAGTGCCCGGGCTAGCGGCCGACACAATGAGCAGTTCTTC. It specifies CASSARASGRHNEQFF.

This clonotype occurred many times. The gene calls are TRBV14 and TRBJ2-5; D ambiguous. Germline CDR1 SGHDN, CDR2 FVKESK. Trimming took 1 base from V and 7 from J, leaving 4 bases between them. The CDR3 sequence is 11 residues long. This CDR3 is CASSQGGTQYF. The CDR3, as DNA: TGTGCCAGCAGCCAAGGCGGGACCCAGTACTTC.

On this clonotype itself: Mismatch with germline at one junction end may stem from a read error. This chain uses TRBV12-5 with TRBJ2-3; 8 bases match TRBD2. From germline, CDR1 is LGHNT and CDR2 FRNRAP. This CDR3 has 16 residues. CDR3: CASGAHERESPETQYF. The CDR3 DNA sequence: TGTGCTAGTGGCGCCCACGAGCGGGAGTCCCCAGAGACGCAGTATTTT. Together with reference TRBV12-5 and TRBJ2-3, the CDR3 gives the full variable domain: DARVTQTPRHKVTEMGQEVTMRCQPILGHNTVFWYRQTMMQGLELLAYFRNRAPLDDSGMPKDRFSAEMPDATLATLKIQPSEPRDSAVYFCASGAHERESPETQYFGPGTRLTVL.

This clonotype was recorded a few times. The gene calls are TRBV20-1 and TRBJ2-1, with D hard to call. Looked up from germline, CDR1 is DFQATT and CDR2 is SNEGSKA (reference sequence). V lost 3 bases, J lost 0 bases, and 9 bases lay in between. The CDR3 has 14 residues. DNA for the CDR3: TGCAGTGCTAGCTTTTATAGCTCCTACAATGAGCAGTTCTTC. It is translated as CSASFYSSYNEQFF.

V gene TRBV6-2 or TRBV6-3 combines with J gene TRBJ2-5; D uncertain. This CDR3 contains 14 residues. Germline V CDR1 and CDR2: MNHEY, SVGEGT. The V end lost 6 bases, the J end lost 3 bases, and 14 bases lay between the germline ends. In DNA form, the CDR3 reads TGTGCCAGCAGGCAAACGGCAAGAAAAGAGACCCAGTACTTC. This encodes CASRQTARKETQYF.

This chain links TRBV9 with TRBJ2-1, with 11 bases that match TRBD2. The J call may be incorrect, as the DNA end agrees better with TRBJ2-7. This CDR3 has 18 amino acids. The germline gives CDR1 SGDLS, CDR2 YYNGEE. The DNA for the CDR3 is TGTGCCAGCAGCCCCAATGGGCTAGCGGGAGGCGTTCCCTACGAGCAGTACTTC. Translated, it gives CASSPNGLAGGVPYEQYF.

This sequence joins TRBV9 and TRBJ2-3, with TRBD1 matching over 9 bases. J was trimmed by 5 bases and V by 7 bases; bases with no gene match: 8. The CDR3 runs 14 residues. Germline values: CDR1 SGDLS, CDR2 YYNGEE. CDR3 region: CASSPNRGQDTQYF. DNA for the CDR3: TGTGCCAGCTCGCCAAACAGGGGGCAAGATACGCAGTATTTT.

With respect to this clonotype: The junction departs from the called germline gene at one end, perhaps through a read error. The chain is built from TRBV5-1 and TRBJ2-1; no definite D call. Looked up from germline, CDR1 is SGHRS and CDR2 is YFSETQ. The CDR3 runs to 13 residues. This CDR3 is CASSLGQVNEQFF. In DNA, the CDR3 is TGTGCCAGCAGCTTAGGGCAGGTCAATGAGCAGTTCTTC. Together with reference TRBV5-1 and TRBJ2-1, the CDR3 gives the full variable domain: KAGVTQTPRYLIKTRGQQVTLSCSPISGHRSVSWYQQTPGQGLQFLFEYFSETQRNKGNFPGRFSGRQFSNSRSEMNVSTLELGDSALYLCASSLGQVNEQFFGPGTRLTVL.

The chain links TRBV29-1 to TRBJ2-3; TRBD2 might be the D (6 bases). From germline, CDR1 is SQVTM and CDR2 ANQGSEA. The V end lost 4 bases, the J end lost 3 bases, and 14 bases lay between the germline ends. This CDR3 is 14 amino acids long. CDR3 bases: TGCAGCGTTGTCTCCGGGAGCGCGACAGATACGCAGTATTTT. Amino acids: CSVVSGSATDTQYF.

This rearrangement joins TRBV20-1 to TRBJ2-1; the D call may be TRBD1 or TRBD2 (6 bases each). This CDR3 spans 17 amino acids. The V gene's germline CDR1 is DFQATT and CDR2 SNEGSKA (reference sequence). Deletions cut 5 bases from V and 12 bases from J, with 32 bases between. The CDR3 reads CSADGRTTPKGGYTQFF. DNA for the CDR3: TGCAGTGCTGATGGGAGGACTACCCCAAAAGGGGGTTATACGCAGTTCTTC.

The chain couples TRBV18 to TRBJ2-7, with a tentative D call TRBD1 (6 bases). The CDR3 consists of 13 residues. Germline CDR1 is KGHSH and CDR2 is LQKENI. Between the trimmed V and J ends, which lost 2 bases and 4 bases, there was a span of 9 bases. The DNA of the CDR3 is TGTGCCAGCTCACCAGGGACACAGTACGAGCAGTACTTC. Encoded protein: CASSPGTQYEQYF.

This clonotype was recorded many times. One base away lies a much larger clone, so this may be a sequencing read error. V and J are TRBV4-2 and TRBJ2-5; 8 bases map to TRBD2. The CDR3 contains 12 residues. The V and J ends lost 4 bases and 11 bases, in that order; junction bases with no gene match: 6. Germline lookup yields CDR1 LGHNA and CDR2 YNFKEQ. The CDR3 DNA follows: TGTGCCAGCAGCCTTTCAGCGGGAGAACAGTACTTC. This gives the protein CASSLSAGEQYF.

This chain joins TRBV4-1 and TRBJ2-4; D perhaps matches TRBD2 (6 bases). Germline V gives CDR1 MGHRA, CDR2 YSYEKL. CDR3 length: 16 residues. The V gene lost 3 bases and the J gene lost 13 bases, with 25 bases spanning the gap. The CDR3: CASSHPGGYPYNEQYF. DNA for the CDR3: TGCGCCAGCAGCCATCCTGGGGGGTACCCCTACAATGAGCAGTACTTC.

The rearrangement joins TRBV7-2 to TRBJ2-7, with D possibly being TRBD1 or TRBD2 (5 bases each). CDR3 length: 13 residues. V shed 5 bases and J shed 7 bases, with 15 bases lying between them. Germline loops: CDR1 SGHTA, CDR2 FQGNSA. DNA for the CDR3: TGTGCCAGCAGCCGAGGGGTCCTACGGGAGCAGTACTTC. Residues: CASSRGVLREQYF.

This clonotype has just a few counts. The chain combines TRBV27 with TRBJ2-1, with D possibly TRBD1 on 6 matching bases. Germline V gene data show CDR1 as MNHEY and CDR2 as SMNVEV (reference sequence). This CDR3 is 16 amino acids long. V was cut by 6 bases and J by 1 base, with 16 bases left in between. The CDR3 region is CASSPHGTPSYNEQFF. The CDR3 region has the DNA TGTGCCAGCAGCCCCCACGGGACACCATCCTACAATGAGCAGTTCTTC.

The table lists this clonotype with a count of one. The chain recombines TRBV6-1 with TRBJ2-6; 7 nucleotides align to TRBD1. The CDR3 consists of 16 residues. Germline lookup yields CDR1 MNHNS and CDR2 SASEGT. V shed 7 bases, J shed 3 bases, and the junction held 9 bases outside the gene matches. CDR3 residues: CASNPTGADGANVLTF. CDR3 coding DNA: TGTGCCAGCAACCCAACAGGGGCGGATGGGGCCAACGTCCTGACTTTC.

The chain employs TRBV9 and TRBJ1-2; D is ambiguous. The germline V gene encodes CDR1 SGDLS and CDR2 YYNGEE. The CDR3 sequence is 13 residues long. The V and J ends lost 6 bases and 0 bases respectively, with 9 bases between them. The CDR3 is CASTQDTNYGYTF. CDR3 nucleotide sequence: TGTGCCAGCACACAAGATACTAACTATGGCTACACCTTC.

This chain joins TRBV24-1 and TRBJ2-3, with a tentative D call TRBD2 (6 bases). V gave up 4 bases and J gave up 3 bases, with 13 bases separating them. CDR3 length: 15 residues. Germline V gene lookup returns CDR1 KGHDR and CDR2 SFDVKD. The CDR3, as DNA: TGTGCCACCAGTGACCCCGGGAGTACGACAGATACGCAGTATTTT. Protein sequence: CATSDPGSTTDTQYF.

The chain employs TRBV5-1 and TRBJ1-1; D is perhaps TRBD1 (5 bases). CDR1 is SGHRS, CDR2 YFSETQ, per germline. This CDR3 region has 16 residues. Trimming removed 2 bases at V and 2 bases at J, with 16 bases between. CDR3 amino acids: CASSFGAGSANTEAFF. The CDR3 DNA is TGCGCCAGCAGCTTTGGGGCAGGAAGCGCTAACACTGAAGCTTTCTTT.

This clonotype was counted only a few times. The V call is TRBV11-2, the J call TRBJ2-7, with TRBD1 matching over 10 bases. CDR1 SGHAT and CDR2 FQNNGV come from the germline V gene. CDR3 size: 16 residues. V was clipped by 4 bases and J by 1 base; unmatched bases: 7. DNA of the CDR3: TGTGCCAGCAGCTCCCGGACAGGGGGGGAATCCTACGAGCAGTACTTC. It is translated as CASSSRTGGESYEQYF.

This chain joins TRBV29-1 and TRBJ2-1, with 10 nucleotides matching TRBD2. V shed 1 base and J 4 bases; nucleotides not matched to a gene: 13. Per germline, CDR1 SQVTM and CDR2 ANQGSEA. The CDR3 is 18 residues long. CDR3 coding DNA: TGCAGCGTTGAAGGTCTAGCGGGAGACCCTTCAGGTTACAATGAGCAGTTCTTC. Translation gives CSVEGLAGDPSGYNEQFF.

This clonotype was seen more than once but under ten times. The genes are TRBV28 and TRBJ2-5; the D gene is possibly TRBD2 (5 bases). The J call is in doubt because the DNA end fits TRBJ2-7 better. CDR1 is MDHEN, CDR2 SYDVKM, per germline. The CDR3 sequence is 13 residues long. The CDR3 region is CASSLTLAGEQYF. For the CDR3, the DNA is TGTGCCAGCAGTTTGACGCTAGCTGGCGAGCAGTACTTC.

This clonotype showed up just a few times. This rearrangement joins TRBV6-5 to TRBJ2-7; no clear D. There are 16 residues in the CDR3. Between the trimmed V and J ends, which lost 2 bases and 3 bases, there was a span of 17 bases. Germline loops: CDR1 MNHEY, CDR2 SVGAGI. CDR3 amino acids: CASSYRSAGSFYEQYF. For the CDR3, the DNA is TGTGCCAGCAGTTACAGGTCGGCAGGCAGTTTCTACGAGCAGTACTTC.

Only a few counts were recorded for this clonotype. The CDR3 coding sequence is TGTGCCAGCAGCCCGACTAGCGGGTACTCCTACGAGCAGTACTTC. It is translated as CASSPTSGYSYEQYF. The rearrangement uses TRBV6-1 and TRBJ2-7; 10 bases align to TRBD2. The germline gives CDR1 MNHNS, CDR2 SASEGT. Unmatched junction bases numbered 5, after V lost 6 bases and J lost 0 bases. This CDR3 spans 15 amino acids.

In this sample, this clonotype turned up once. Since the CDR3 does not end with the conserved phenylalanine or tryptophan, this likely comes from a read error. The chain has TRBV29-1 and TRBJ1-2; tentative D call: TRBD1 (5 bases). This CDR3 is 13 amino acids long. Trimming stripped 1 base from V and 6 bases from J, with 12 bases between. Germline CDR1 and CDR2: SQVTM and ANQGSEA. CDR3 residues: CSVEGGRANGYTL. The CDR3 DNA follows: TGCAGCGTTGAAGGAGGCAGGGCTAATGGCTACACCCTC.

The chain recombines TRBV20-1 with TRBJ2-7; D not certain. Between the trimmed V and J ends, which lost 6 bases and 3 bases, there was a span of 18 bases. This CDR3 is built from 14 residues. Germline CDR1 reads DFQATT; CDR2 reads SNEGSKA (reference sequence). CDR3 sequence reads: CSALDPVSFYEQYF. The CDR3 bases are TGCAGTGCACTTGACCCTGTATCCTTCTACGAGCAGTACTTC.

The CDR3 DNA follows: TGCAGTGCTACCGGAGTTGGGAGAAGAGACGAGACCCAGTACTTC. Encoded protein: CSATGVGRRDETQYF. V usage is TRBV20-1 and J usage is TRBJ2-7; TRBD2 might be the D (5 bases). The end of the DNA aligns better with TRBJ2-5, so the J call may be wrong. This CDR3 region has 15 residues. In germline, CDR1 is DFQATT, CDR2 SNEGSKA (reference sequence).

V and J are TRBV29-1 and TRBJ2-7; no clear D. V lost 7 bases and J 1 base, leaving 14 bases between the germline ends. The CDR3 contains 13 residues. Per the germline V gene, CDR1 is SQVTM and CDR2 is ANQGSEA. CDR3 DNA: TGCAGCGCCCAAAAGTCGGGTTCCTACGAGCAGTACTTC. Encoded protein: CSAQKSGSYEQYF.